This T cell receptor (beta chain) was retrieved from a study of OX40 agonist ivuxolimab in advanced cancers. A remark on this clone: Its antigen is undetermined.

General study results and limits: At doses 0.1 to 3.0 mg/kg, CD4+ and CD8+ clones expanded. Clonal expansion was among the lowest in partial responders at 0.1-3.0 mg/kg, especially CD8+. Among T cells, CD8+ cells averaged more expanded clones than CD4+ cells. There were also nonresponders showing low normalized T-cell clonal expansion.

Sequencing was performed with immunoSEQ multiplex PCR; in TCRdb, only in-frame clones are kept and a portion is missing. Of 50,000 or so clones in the sample, around four fifths were seen once. The sample in question was CD4+ or CD8+ T cells sorted from blood, obtained in a trial of the OX40 agonist ivuxolimab. This TCR came from an adult with an advanced solid tumor such as melanoma, head and neck, liver or kidney cancer.

DNA for the CDR3: TGTGCCAGCAGTGTCTACGCCCCAGCCAATCAGCCCCAGCATTTT. Its protein is CASSVYAPANQPQHF. The rearrangement uses TRBV28 and TRBJ1-5; D unclear. The CDR3 spans 15 residues. Trimming took off 5 bases at V and 3 bases at J, with 14 bases between the two ends. Germline values: CDR1 MDHEN, CDR2 SYDVKM. The whole variable domain, remainder taken from reference TRBV28 and TRBJ1-5, is DVKVTQSSRYLVKRTGEKVFLECVQDMDHENMFWYRQDPGLGLRLIYFSYDVKMKEKGDIPEGYSVSREKKERFSLILESASTNQTSMYLCASSVYAPANQPQHFGDGTRLSIL.